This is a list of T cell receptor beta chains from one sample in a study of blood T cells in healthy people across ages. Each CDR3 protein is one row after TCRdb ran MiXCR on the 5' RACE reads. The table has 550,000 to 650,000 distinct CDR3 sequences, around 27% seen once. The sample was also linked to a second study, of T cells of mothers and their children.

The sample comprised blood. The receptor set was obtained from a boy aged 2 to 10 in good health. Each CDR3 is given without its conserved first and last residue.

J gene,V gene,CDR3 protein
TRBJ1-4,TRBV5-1,ASSPSPGDFEEKLF
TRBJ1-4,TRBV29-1,SVETGTNEKLF
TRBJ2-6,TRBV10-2,ASSDLGRGANVLT
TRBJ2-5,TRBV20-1,SARAWETGNQETQY
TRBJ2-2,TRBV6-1,ASSLTSFANTGELF
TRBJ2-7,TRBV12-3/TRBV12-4,ASNPRGGRNEQY
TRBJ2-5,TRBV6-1,ASRRETQY
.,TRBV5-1,ASSLRGTGVDEQY
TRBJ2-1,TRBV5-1,ASSLKLASRGEQF
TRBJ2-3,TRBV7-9,ASSPPSGEITQY
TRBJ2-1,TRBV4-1,ASSQGPGQSSYNEQF
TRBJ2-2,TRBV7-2,ASIRYGSSTGELF
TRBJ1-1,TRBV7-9,ASSPSTGLSTNTEAF
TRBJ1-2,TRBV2,ASAAGTSQYGYT
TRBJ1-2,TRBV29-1,GGGTGSNYGYT
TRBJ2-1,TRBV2,ASTLPRRYNEQF
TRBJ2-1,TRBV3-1,ASSPGLAEYNEQF
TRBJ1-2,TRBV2,ASRSGGDYT
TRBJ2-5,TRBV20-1,SARGEGTQETQY
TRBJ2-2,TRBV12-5,ASGEREGSRELF
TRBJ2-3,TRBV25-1,ASTSSGRTDTQY
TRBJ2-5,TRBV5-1,ASSSRLSGGKETQY
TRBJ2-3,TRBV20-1,SAELMPSTYTTDTQY
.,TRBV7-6,ASSLGTGIEQY
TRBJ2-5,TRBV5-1,ASSSRPADRETQY
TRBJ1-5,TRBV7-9,ASSTQGNNQPQH
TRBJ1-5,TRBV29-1,SVQGISQPQH
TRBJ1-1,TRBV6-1,AGRLDHYLNTEAF
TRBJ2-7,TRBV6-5,ASGEGQSYEQY
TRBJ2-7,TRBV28,ASSTQVMDLGEQY
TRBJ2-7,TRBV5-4,ASSRGSTYEQY
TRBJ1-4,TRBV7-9,ASSERGQSNEKLF
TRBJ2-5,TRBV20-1,SARPNEPLSTETQY
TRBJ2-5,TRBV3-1,ASALFQETQY
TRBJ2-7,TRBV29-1,SVEVSGEQY
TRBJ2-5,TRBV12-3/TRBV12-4,ASRSTSETQY
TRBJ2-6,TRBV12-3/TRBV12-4,ASTDDRAVGNVLT
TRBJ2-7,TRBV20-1,SARGATAQTYEQY
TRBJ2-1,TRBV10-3,AAHGTTTSSYNEQF
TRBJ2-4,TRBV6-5,ASSSTGVLAKNIQY
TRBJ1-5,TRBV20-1,SARFGANQPQH
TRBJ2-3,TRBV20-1,SAHFNTQY
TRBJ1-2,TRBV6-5,ASSYSFPNYGYT
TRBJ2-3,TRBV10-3,AISGTSRPTDTQY
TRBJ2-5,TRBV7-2,ASSLGGTSGLQETQY
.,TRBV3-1,ASSQQARSNEQF
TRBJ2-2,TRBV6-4,ASSAHRGGELF
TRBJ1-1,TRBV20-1,SARVGQRPSTEAF
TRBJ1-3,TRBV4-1,ASSGRGKSGNTMY
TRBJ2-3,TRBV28,ASPPGQSTDTQY
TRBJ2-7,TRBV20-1,SASQAGGSYEQY
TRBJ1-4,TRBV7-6,ASSRKQGSNEKLF
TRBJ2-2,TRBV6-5,ASTTGAAGELF
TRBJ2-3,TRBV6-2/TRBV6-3,ASSFSSRGGPDTQY
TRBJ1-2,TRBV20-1,SASGDNHYGYT